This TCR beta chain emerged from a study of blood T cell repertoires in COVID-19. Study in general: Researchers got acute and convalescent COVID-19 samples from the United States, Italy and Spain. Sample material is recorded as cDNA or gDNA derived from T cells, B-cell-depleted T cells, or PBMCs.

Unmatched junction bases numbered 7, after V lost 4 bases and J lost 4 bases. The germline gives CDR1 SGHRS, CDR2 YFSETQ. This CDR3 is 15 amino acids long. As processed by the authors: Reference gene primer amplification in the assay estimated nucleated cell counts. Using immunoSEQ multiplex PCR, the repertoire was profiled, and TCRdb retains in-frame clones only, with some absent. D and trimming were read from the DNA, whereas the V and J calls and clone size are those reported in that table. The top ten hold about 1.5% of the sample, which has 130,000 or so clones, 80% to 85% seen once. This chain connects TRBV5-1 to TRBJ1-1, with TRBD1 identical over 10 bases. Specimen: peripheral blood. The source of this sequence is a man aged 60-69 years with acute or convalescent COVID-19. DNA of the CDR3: TGCGCCAGCAGCCTCGGACAGGGGGTAAGCACTGAAGCTTTCTTT. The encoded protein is CASSLGQGVSTEAFF.